Presented here are 30 T cell receptor beta chains from one specimen sequenced in a study of OX40 agonist ivuxolimab in advanced cancers. Sequencing used immunoSEQ multiplex PCR; TCRdb keeps in-frame clones, though not all of them. Among some 86,000 clones listed, about 91% were seen once. The input for sequencing was CD4+ or CD8+ T cells sorted from blood, taken in a trial of the OX40 agonist ivuxolimab. Receptors originate from an adult with an advanced solid tumor such as melanoma, head and neck, liver or kidney cancer.

This clone has more than one count but fewer than ten. This chain links TRBV15 with TRBJ1-4; D perhaps matches TRBD1 (6 bases). This CDR3 contains 15 residues. Deletions cut 1 base from V and 7 bases from J, with 13 bases between. CDR1 LNHNV and CDR2 YYDKDF come from the germline V gene (reference sequence). CDR3 protein: CATSRVQGPGEKLFF. The CDR3 nucleotides read TGTGCCACCAGCAGAGTGCAGGGGCCGGGTGAAAAACTGTTTTTT. Full variable domain (remainder filled in from reference TRBV15 and TRBJ1-4): DAMVIQNPRYQVTQFGKPVTLSCSQTLNHNVMYWYQQKSSQAPKLLFHYYDKDFNNEADTPDNFQSRRPNTSFCFLDIRSPGLGDTAMYLCATSRVQGPGEKLFFGSGTQLSVL.

The chain combines TRBV11-2 with TRBJ2-7, with a weak D call TRBD1 (6 bases). Between the trimmed V and J ends, which lost 4 bases and 7 bases, there was a span of 17 bases. Germline V gives CDR1 SGHAT, CDR2 FQNNGV. The CDR3 sequence is 14 residues long. The CDR3 loop reads CASSYGPTQGEQYF. The CDR3 DNA sequence: TGTGCCAGCAGCTATGGGCCCACACAGGGAGAGCAGTACTTC.

This chain connects TRBV5-6 to TRBJ2-5, with TRBD2 matching 11 bases. Germline-derived CDR1 and CDR2 are SGHDT and YYEEEE. The CDR3 contains 16 residues. The junction had 5 bases not matched to a gene; V was cut back by 4 bases and J by 0 bases. The CDR3, as DNA: TGTGCCAGCAGCCCCCGGACTAGCGGGTACCAAGAGACCCAGTACTTC. This translates into CASSPRTSGYQETQYF. Using reference TRBV5-6 and TRBJ2-5 for the parts outside the CDR3, the full variable domain is DAGVTQSPTHLIKTRGQQVTLRCSPKSGHDTVSWYQQALGQGPQFIFQYYEEEERQRGNFPDRFSGHQFPNYSSELNVNALLLGDSALYLCASSPRTSGYQETQYFGPGTRLLVL.

As DNA, the CDR3 is TGTGCCAGCAGAACAGGGACAGGGGGCGGACAGCCCCAGCATTTT. Translation: CASRTGTGGGQPQHF. The chain has TRBV28 and TRBJ1-5, with 12 nucleotides matching TRBD1. The J segment lost 7 bases and the V segment lost 6 bases, leaving 7 bases of the junction unmatched. The germline gives CDR1 MDHEN, CDR2 SYDVKM. This CDR3 has 15 residues.

The rearrangement joins TRBV4-2 to TRBJ2-3, with 9 positions matching TRBD2. The CDR3 is made up of 17 amino acids. Trimming removed 0 bases from V and 5 bases from J; junction bases left unmatched: 9. Germline V lookup: CDR1 LGHNA, CDR2 YNFKEQ. CDR3 nucleotide sequence: TGTGCCAGCAGCCAAGATCCGGCTGGGACTAGCTTAGATACGCAGTATTTT. Translation gives CASSQDPAGTSLDTQYF.

This rearrangement joins TRBV6-5 to TRBJ2-5; the match to TRBD2 covers 8 bases. The CDR3 contains 15 residues. Trimming removed 7 bases from V and 5 bases from J; junction bases left unmatched: 12. Germline V gene sequence: CDR1 MNHEY, CDR2 SVGAGI. The CDR3 protein is CASTPIAGKSETQYF. For the CDR3, the DNA is TGTGCCAGCACCCCCATAGCGGGAAAATCGGAGACCCAGTACTTC.

The chain recombines TRBV30 with TRBJ1-2; D gene uncertain. Germline CDR1 and CDR2: GTSNPN and SVGIG (reference sequence). The CDR3 sequence is 13 residues long. V was pared by 4 bases and J by 5 bases, with 14 bases between. CDR3 in DNA: TGTGCCTGGACCCGTCCAGGAGAATATGGCTACACCTTC. Translated: CAWTRPGEYGYTF.

V usage is TRBV30 and J usage is TRBJ2-7; TRBD2 is a possible D gene (5 bases). With 8 bases removed from V and 2 bases from J, the gap between germline ends came to 7 bases. This CDR3 comprises 10 residues. In germline, CDR1 is GTSNPN, CDR2 SVGIG (reference sequence). In DNA form, the CDR3 reads TGTGCCCACGGGACCTACGAGCAGTACTTC. Translation gives CAHGTYEQYF. Variable domain in full (rest from reference TRBV30 and TRBJ2-7): SQTIHQWPATLVQPVGSPLSLECTVEGTSNPNLYWYRQAAGRGLQLLFYSVGIGQISSEVPQNLSASRPQDRQFILSSKKLLLSDSGFYLCAHGTYEQYFGPGTRLTVT.

The J gene is TRBJ2-1, the V gene TRBV19; tentatively, D is TRBD2 (5 bases). Germline CDR1 LNHDA, CDR2 SQIVND (reference sequence). The CDR3 loop spans 16 amino acids. V dropped 10 bases and J dropped 0 bases, with 19 bases sitting between them. CDR3 amino acids: CAKFGGLYSSYNEQFF. The CDR3, as DNA: TGTGCCAAGTTCGGCGGACTTTACAGCTCCTACAATGAGCAGTTCTTC. The full variable domain, completed using reference TRBV19 and TRBJ2-1, is DGGITQSPKYLFRKEGQNVTLSCEQNLNHDAMYWYRQDPGQGLRLIYYSQIVNDFQKGDIAEGYSVSREKKESFPLTVTSAQKNPTAFYLCAKFGGLYSSYNEQFFGPGTRLTVL.

The gene calls are TRBV18 and TRBJ1-1; D remains ambiguous. V lost 2 bases, J lost 2 bases, and 9 bases lay in between. This CDR3 is built from 14 residues. Germline lookup yields CDR1 KGHSH and CDR2 LQKENI. In nucleotides, the CDR3 is TGTGCCAGCTCACCAGTGACGGGAAACACTGAAGCTTTCTTT. Translating gives CASSPVTGNTEAFF.

The chain uses TRBV6-1 and TRBJ1-3, with TRBD1 as a possible D gene (6 bases). The V gene lost 3 bases and the J gene lost 2 bases, with 11 bases spanning the gap. Germline CDR1 is MNHNS and CDR2 is SASEGT. The CDR3 length is 15 residues. The CDR3 sequence is CASSEVNRAGNTIYF. In nucleotides, the CDR3 is TGTGCCAGCAGTGAGGTCAACAGGGCTGGAAACACCATATATTTT.

The rearrangement uses TRBV6-5 and TRBJ2-1; TRBD2 matches 9 bases. V was pared by 2 bases and J by 7 bases, with 6 bases of the junction left unmatched. The CDR3 has 15 amino acids. The germline V gene encodes CDR1 MNHEY and CDR2 SVGAGI. CDR3 region: CASSYIASGKNEQFF. The CDR3, as DNA: TGTGCCAGCAGTTACATCGCTAGCGGGAAAAATGAGCAGTTCTTC.

The rearrangement links TRBV5-4 to TRBJ2-7; D gene unclear. The CDR3 has 12 amino acids. Per the germline V gene, CDR1 is SGHNT and CDR2 is YYREEE (reference sequence). V lost 3 bases and J 3 bases, leaving 7 bases between the germline ends. CDR3 sequence: CASSSDGYEQYF. The CDR3 DNA reads TGTGCCAGCAGCTCGGATGGCTACGAGCAGTACTTC. Complete variable domain (other parts from reference TRBV5-4 and TRBJ2-7): ETGVTQSPTHLIKTRGQQVTLRCSSQSGHNTVSWYQQALGQGPQFIFQYYREEENGRGNFPPRFSGLQFPNYSSELNVNALELDDSALYLCASSSDGYEQYFGPGTRLTVT.

V gene TRBV27 combines with J gene TRBJ1-2; 8 positions match TRBD1. The CDR3 has 16 amino acids. Germline CDR1 reads MNHEY; CDR2 reads SMNVEV (reference sequence). The V and J ends lost 4 bases and 5 bases, in that order; junction bases with no gene match: 12. The CDR3 DNA is TGTGCCAGCAGTTCCCAAACCGGACAGGGAGGATATGGCTACACCTTC. It is translated as CASSSQTGQGGYGYTF.

The V and J genes are TRBV5-1 and TRBJ1-1, with TRBD1 as a possible D gene (5 bases). CDR1 and CDR2 (germline): SGHRS, YFSETQ. The V end was cut by 3 bases, the J end by 3 bases, with 18 bases between. The CDR3 spans 16 residues. In nucleotides, the CDR3 is TGCGCCAGCAGCTCAGTCGCGGGACGGACTGACACTGAAGCTTTCTTT. The encoded protein is CASSSVAGRTDTEAFF.

The chain recombines TRBV9 with TRBJ2-1; possibly TRBD1 for D (5 bases). The CDR3 consists of 15 residues. Germline values: CDR1 SGDLS, CDR2 YYNGEE. Trimming removed 3 bases at V and 0 bases at J, with 10 bases between. The CDR3 reads CASSATGNSYNEQFF. CDR3 DNA: TGTGCCAGCAGCGCCACAGGAAACTCCTACAATGAGCAGTTCTTC.

The chain uses TRBV4-1 and TRBJ1-1; D is unresolved. V lost 4 bases, J lost 4 bases, and 10 bases lay in between. This CDR3 contains 13 residues. Germline CDR1 reads MGHRA; CDR2 reads YSYEKL. The CDR3 sequence: CASSRPKSTEAFF. The DNA for the CDR3 is TGCGCCAGCAGCCGACCTAAATCCACTGAAGCTTTCTTT.

The chain employs TRBV2 and TRBJ1-1; tentative D call: TRBD1 (5 bases). V shed 6 bases and J shed 4 bases, with 18 bases lying between them. From germline, CDR1 is SNHLY and CDR2 FYNNEI. CDR3 length: 15 amino acids. In DNA, the CDR3 is TGTGCCAGCAGGGGGGTTCAGGGAGACGGCACTGAAGCTTTCTTT. It yields the protein CASRGVQGDGTEAFF. Filled out from reference TRBV2 and TRBJ1-1, the complete variable domain reads EPEVTQTPSHQVTQMGQEVILRCVPISNHLYFYWYRQILGQKVEFLVSFYNNEISEKSEIFDDQFSVERPDGSNFTLKIRSTKLEDSAMYFCASRGVQGDGTEAFFGQGTRLTVV.

The chain uses TRBV10-3 and TRBJ2-3; the D is unclear. CDR1 and CDR2 from the germline V gene are ENHRY and SYGVKD. This CDR3 is 12 amino acids long. Deletions cut 0 bases from V and 3 bases from J, with 1 base between. The chain's CDR3 is CAISESTDTQYF. In DNA form, the CDR3 reads TGTGCCATCAGTGAGTCGACAGATACGCAGTATTTT.

V is TRBV11-2 and J is TRBJ2-5, with a weak D call TRBD1 (5 bases). The CDR3 loop spans 17 amino acids. Germline V lookup: CDR1 SGHAT, CDR2 FQNNGV. The V end lost 3 bases, the J end lost 5 bases, and 22 bases lay between the germline ends. CDR3 sequence reads: CASSFRQGSFKRETQYF. CDR3 sequence (DNA): TGTGCCAGCAGCTTTCGCCAGGGTAGTTTCAAGAGGGAGACCCAGTACTTC.

The CDR3 region has the DNA TGTGCCAGCAGTCTAACCGGGACAGGGAGCGAGACCCAGTACTTC. Protein sequence: CASSLTGTGSETQYF. The chain has TRBV27 and TRBJ2-5, with TRBD1 identical over 9 bases. The CDR3 spans 15 residues. V shed 5 bases and J 5 bases; nucleotides not matched to a gene: 9. The V gene's germline CDR1 is MNHEY and CDR2 SMNVEV (reference sequence).

The count of this clone is one. The V gene is TRBV11-2, the J gene TRBJ1-3; the D is unclear. Deletions cut 3 bases from V and 4 bases from J, with 4 bases between. The germline gives CDR1 SGHAT, CDR2 FQNNGV. The CDR3 covers 12 residues. In DNA form, the CDR3 reads TGTGCCAGCAGCTTTAGGGGAAACACCATATATTTT. It translates to CASSFRGNTIYF. The full variable domain, its missing parts supplied by reference TRBV11-2 and TRBJ1-3, is EAGVAQSPRYKIIEKRQSVAFWCNPISGHATLYWYQQILGQGPKLLIQFQNNGVVDDSQLPKDRFSAERLKGVDSTLKIQPAKLEDSAVYLCASSFRGNTIYFGEGSWLTVV.

The chain has TRBV6-6 and TRBJ2-7, with D uncertain. The CDR3 consists of 16 residues. From germline, CDR1 is MNHNY and CDR2 SVGAGI (reference sequence). Trimming stripped 2 bases from V and 2 bases from J, with 16 bases between. The CDR3 DNA reads TGTGCCAGCAGTTACGTTGACGGCCTAGGTCCCTACGAGCAGTACTTC. This codes for CASSYVDGLGPYEQYF.

V is TRBV5-1 and J is TRBJ2-5; D tentatively reads TRBD1 or TRBD2 (5 bases each). CDR1 SGHRS and CDR2 YFSETQ come from the germline V gene. The CDR3 runs 15 residues. V lost 3 bases and J 4 bases, leaving 16 bases between the germline ends. For the CDR3, the DNA is TGCGCCAGCAGCTCGACGGGGCCTTCCGGAGAGACCCAGTACTTC. It encodes CASSSTGPSGETQYF.

The count of this clone is one. The rearrangement links TRBV11-2 to TRBJ2-3, with TRBD2 identical over 9 bases. Germline CDR1 and CDR2: SGHAT and FQNNGV. The CDR3 sequence is 15 residues long. Unmatched junction bases numbered 7, after V lost 7 bases and J lost 2 bases. The CDR3 protein is CASNQQGLATDTQYF. CDR3 bases: TGTGCCAGCAACCAACAGGGACTAGCCACAGATACGCAGTATTTT.

V is TRBV5-1 and J is TRBJ2-5; 7 bases match TRBD2. CDR1 is SGHRS and CDR2 is YFSETQ in the germline V gene. The CDR3 loop spans 14 amino acids. V lost 0 bases to trimming and J lost 5 bases; unmatched junction nucleotides: 4. The CDR3 protein is CASSLGFGRETQYF. CDR3 coding DNA: TGCGCCAGCAGCTTGGGATTCGGGAGGGAGACCCAGTACTTC.

The rearrangement joins TRBV19 to TRBJ1-2; no clear D. The CDR3 contains 13 residues. V dropped 1 base and J dropped 6 bases, with 9 bases sitting between them. From germline, CDR1 is LNHDA and CDR2 SQIVND (reference sequence). As DNA, the CDR3 is TGTGCCAGTAGTATAGTTGAAGTGAATGGCTACACCTTC. As protein: CASSIVEVNGYTF. Together with reference TRBV19 and TRBJ1-2, the CDR3 gives the full variable domain: DGGITQSPKYLFRKEGQNVTLSCEQNLNHDAMYWYRQDPGQGLRLIYYSQIVNDFQKGDIAEGYSVSREKKESFPLTVTSAQKNPTAFYLCASSIVEVNGYTFGSGTRLTVV.

CDR3 residues: CASSLRRDYGYTF. In nucleotides, the CDR3 is TGTGCCAGCAGCTTAAGACGGGACTATGGCTACACCTTC. The chain is built from TRBV11-2 and TRBJ1-2; unclear D gene. Germline V CDR1 and CDR2: SGHAT, FQNNGV. This CDR3 has 13 amino acids. V was pared by 2 bases and J by 3 bases, with 7 bases between.

The genes are TRBV7-3 and TRBJ2-3, with D maybe TRBD2 (5 bases). This CDR3 has 15 amino acids. V was pared by 2 bases and J by 4 bases, with 13 bases between. The germline V gene has CDR1 SGHTA and CDR2 FQGTGA. The CDR3 protein is CASSLGGPSPDTQYF. CDR3 DNA: TGTGCCAGCAGCTTAGGCGGGCCATCCCCAGATACGCAGTATTTT.

The J gene is TRBJ2-7, the V gene TRBV7-2; 8 bases map to TRBD2. Trimming at V came to 5 bases and at J to 0 bases, leaving 9 bases not matched to a gene. The length of the CDR3 is 16 residues. Per the germline V gene, CDR1 is SGHTA and CDR2 is FQGNSA. CDR3: CASSLAGTRNSYEQYF. In DNA, the CDR3 is TGTGCCAGCAGCCTCGCCGGGACTAGGAACTCCTACGAGCAGTACTTC.